Each of the 5 T cell receptor beta chains below was sequenced from the same sample in a study of T cells in Graves' hyperthyroidism and ophthalmopathy. Authors of the study amplified TCR beta CDR3 regions from RNA transcripts. Researchers ran a first-round RT-PCR on the TCR CDR3 using the HTBI primer set. TCRdb redid the calling of the multiplex PCR reads with MiXCR, one entry per CDR3 protein. The sample includes hundreds of thousands of distinct CDR3 sequences, 16% seen only once; the top ten take around 18%. The sequenced sample was blood. These receptors were collected from a woman in her late teens or twenties with Graves' hyperthyroidism.

Many counts were recorded for this clonotype. The chain employs TRBV3-1 and TRBJ2-3; TRBD2 matches 7 bases. From germline, CDR1 is LGHDT and CDR2 YNNKEL (reference sequence). The CDR3 is 17 amino acids. The J segment lost 2 bases and the V segment lost 4 bases, leaving 12 bases of the junction unmatched. CDR3 in DNA: TGTGCCAGCAGCCTCGGCATAGCTAGCGGTTACACAGATACGCAGTATTTT. Its protein is CASSLGIASGYTDTQYF.

This clonotype showed up many times. The chain is built from TRBV7-9 and TRBJ2-3; a possible D gene is TRBD2 (5 bases). The CDR3 is 14 residues long. Germline loops: CDR1 SEHNR, CDR2 FQNEAQ (reference sequence). Trimming cost V 5 bases and J 1 base, with 10 bases left between them. The DNA for the CDR3 is TGTGCCAGCAGCCGGAAGGGAGGCACAGATACGCAGTATTTT. The encoded protein is CASSRKGGTDTQYF.

This clonotype was observed at least ten times. The CDR3: CSALQGGGGTQYF. The CDR3 nucleotides read TGCAGTGCTCTACAGGGCGGGGGAGGTACGCAGTATTTT. The rearrangement joins TRBV20-1 to TRBJ2-3; D is possibly TRBD2 (7 bases). Germline assignment: CDR1 DFQATT and CDR2 SNEGSKA (reference sequence). V was clipped by 5 bases and J by 8 bases, with 17 bases between them. CDR3 length equals 13 residues.

J is TRBJ2-7 and V is TRBV28; perhaps TRBD1 as D (6 bases). The ends were cut back, 5 bases at V and 2 bases at J, with 13 bases in the middle. The V gene's germline CDR1 is MDHEN and CDR2 SYDVKM. The CDR3 runs to 14 residues. This chain's CDR3 is CASSPLRGAYEQYF. As DNA, the CDR3 is TGTGCCAGCAGTCCCCTCAGGGGAGCCTACGAGCAGTACTTC. The whole variable domain, filled in from reference TRBV28 and TRBJ2-7, reads DVKVTQSSRYLVKRTGEKVFLECVQDMDHENMFWYRQDPGLGLRLIYFSYDVKMKEKGDIPEGYSVSREKKERFSLILESASTNQTSMYLCASSPLRGAYEQYFGPGTRLTVT.

The chain has TRBV6-5 and TRBJ1-6; D is unclear. This CDR3 has 14 amino acids. Looked up from germline, CDR1 is MNHEY and CDR2 is SVGAGI. Trimming removed 1 base at V and 7 bases at J, with 8 bases between. The CDR3 DNA reads as TGTGCCAGCAGTTACTTTTTCCAGAATTCACCCCTCCACTTT. Translation: CASSYFFQNSPLHF.